This TCR beta chain comes out of a study of blood T cell repertoires in COVID-19. Study summary: COVID-19 samples, acute and convalescent, were from the United States, Italy and Spain. The cDNA or gDNA used as material had been derived from T cells, B-cell-depleted T cells, or PBMCs.

Original analysis: Reference gene primer amplification in the assay estimated nucleated cell counts. The repertoire was sequenced with immunoSEQ multiplex PCR; TCRdb's copy has only in-frame clones and lacks some. That table is the source of V, J and clone size, and D and trimming were worked out from the DNA. The repertoire holds about 150,000 clones, with about four fifths as singletons. Between the trimmed V and J ends, which lost 4 bases and 2 bases, there was a span of 12 bases. The CDR3 is 15 amino acids. Germline assignment: CDR1 LGHNA and CDR2 YNFKEQ. This TCR was recovered from a woman aged 80 or older with active or convalescent COVID-19. Material for sequencing was peripheral blood. The chain recombines TRBV4-2 with TRBJ2-1; D possibly corresponds to TRBD1 (6 bases). DNA of the CDR3: TGTGCCAGCAGCCCTGGGGGCGGGCCCTACAATGAGCAGTTCTTC. It is translated as CASSPGGGPYNEQFF.